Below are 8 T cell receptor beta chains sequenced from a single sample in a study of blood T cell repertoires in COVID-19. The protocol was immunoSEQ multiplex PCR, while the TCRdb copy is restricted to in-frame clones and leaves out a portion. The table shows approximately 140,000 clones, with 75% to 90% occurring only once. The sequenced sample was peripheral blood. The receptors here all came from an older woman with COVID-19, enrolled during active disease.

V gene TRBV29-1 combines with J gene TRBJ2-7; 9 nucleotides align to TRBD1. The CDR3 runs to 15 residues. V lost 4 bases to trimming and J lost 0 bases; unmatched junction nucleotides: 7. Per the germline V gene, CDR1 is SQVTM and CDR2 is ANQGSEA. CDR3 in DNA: TGCAGCGTTGTGTTCTGGACAGGGGCCTCCTACGAGCAGTACTTC. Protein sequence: CSVVFWTGASYEQYF.

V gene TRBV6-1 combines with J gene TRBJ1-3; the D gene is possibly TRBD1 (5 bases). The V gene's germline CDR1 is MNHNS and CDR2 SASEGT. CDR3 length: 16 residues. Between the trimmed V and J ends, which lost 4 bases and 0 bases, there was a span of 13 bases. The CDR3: CASSVSGTNSGNTIYF. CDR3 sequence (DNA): TGTGCCAGCAGTGTCTCCGGGACTAACTCTGGAAACACCATATATTTT.

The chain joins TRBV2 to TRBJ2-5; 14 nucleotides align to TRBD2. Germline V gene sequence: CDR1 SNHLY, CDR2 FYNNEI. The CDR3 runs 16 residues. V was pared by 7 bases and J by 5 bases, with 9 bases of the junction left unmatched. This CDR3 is CASNPGLAGVRETQYF. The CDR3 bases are TGTGCCAGCAACCCGGGACTAGCGGGGGTTAGGGAGACCCAGTACTTC.

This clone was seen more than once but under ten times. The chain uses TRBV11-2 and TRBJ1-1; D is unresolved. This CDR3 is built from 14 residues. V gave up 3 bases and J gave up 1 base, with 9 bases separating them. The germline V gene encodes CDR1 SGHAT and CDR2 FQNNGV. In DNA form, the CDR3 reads TGTGCCAGCAGCTTCGCGGCCCAGAACACTGAAGCTTTCTTT. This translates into CASSFAAQNTEAFF.

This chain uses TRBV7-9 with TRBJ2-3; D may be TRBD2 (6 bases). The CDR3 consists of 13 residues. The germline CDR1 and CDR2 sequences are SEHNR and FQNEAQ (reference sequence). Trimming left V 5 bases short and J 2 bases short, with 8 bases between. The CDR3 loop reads CASSRDFTDTQYF. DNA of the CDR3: TGTGCCAGCAGCAGGGACTTCACAGATACGCAGTATTTT.

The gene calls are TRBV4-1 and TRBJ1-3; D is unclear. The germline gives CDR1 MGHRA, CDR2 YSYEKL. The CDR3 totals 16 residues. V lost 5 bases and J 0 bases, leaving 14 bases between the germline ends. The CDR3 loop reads CASSFRLTSSGNTIYF. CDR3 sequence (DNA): TGCGCCAGCAGCTTTCGCCTGACTAGCTCTGGAAACACCATATATTTT.

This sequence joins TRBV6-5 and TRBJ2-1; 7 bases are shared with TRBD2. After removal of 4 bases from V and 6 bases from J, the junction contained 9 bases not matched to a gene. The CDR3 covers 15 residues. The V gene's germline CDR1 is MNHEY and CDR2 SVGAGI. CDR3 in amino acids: CASSSSGATTNEQFF. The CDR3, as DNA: TGTGCCAGCAGTTCGAGCGGGGCTACGACCAATGAGCAGTTCTTC.

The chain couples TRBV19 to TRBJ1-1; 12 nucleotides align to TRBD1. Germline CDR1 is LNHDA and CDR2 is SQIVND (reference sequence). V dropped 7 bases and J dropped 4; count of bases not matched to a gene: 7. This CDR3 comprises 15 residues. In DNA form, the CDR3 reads TGTGCCAGTATCAGGGACAGGGGGCCTGGCACTGAAGCTTTCTTT. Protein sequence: CASIRDRGPGTEAFF.